This entry describes one T cell receptor (beta chain). As yet, its antigen is unknown. The sorted Tregs were CD4+CD25+CD127-/low cells. This CDR3 is built from 14 residues. The germline V gene has CDR1 MNHNY and CDR2 SVGAGI (reference sequence). Trimming cost V 6 bases and J 8 bases, with 17 bases left between them. Semi-nested PCR with Nested Universal Primer A followed constant-region reverse priming of full-length variable regions. TCRdb recomputed calls from the 5' RACE reads with MiXCR, one row per CDR3 protein. The table has some 30,000 distinct CDR3 sequences, approximately 30% seen once. Overall study results and limits: Tumor Treg TCRs overlapped most with tumor naive CD4+ cells.

The chain recombines TRBV6-6 with TRBJ2-1; a possible D gene is TRBD2 (6 bases). This sequence was found in a female donor with breast cancer. Sample: tumor-infiltrating Tregs sorted from the breast tumor. For the CDR3, the DNA is TGTGCCAGCAGCGCGGGACTGCTGAGTGATGAGCAGTTCTTC. Its protein product is CASSAGLLSDEQFF.